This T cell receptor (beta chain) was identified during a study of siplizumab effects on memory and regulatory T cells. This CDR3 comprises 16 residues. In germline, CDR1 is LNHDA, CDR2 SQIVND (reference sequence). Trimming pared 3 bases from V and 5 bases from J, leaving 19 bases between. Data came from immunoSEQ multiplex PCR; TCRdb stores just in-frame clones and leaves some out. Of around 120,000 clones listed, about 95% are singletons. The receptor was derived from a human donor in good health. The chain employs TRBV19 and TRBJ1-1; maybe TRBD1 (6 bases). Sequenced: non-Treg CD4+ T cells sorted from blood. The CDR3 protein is CASSIQRRQEDTEAFF. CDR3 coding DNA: TGTGCCAGTAGTATTCAGAGAAGACAGGAAGATACTGAAGCTTTCTTT.